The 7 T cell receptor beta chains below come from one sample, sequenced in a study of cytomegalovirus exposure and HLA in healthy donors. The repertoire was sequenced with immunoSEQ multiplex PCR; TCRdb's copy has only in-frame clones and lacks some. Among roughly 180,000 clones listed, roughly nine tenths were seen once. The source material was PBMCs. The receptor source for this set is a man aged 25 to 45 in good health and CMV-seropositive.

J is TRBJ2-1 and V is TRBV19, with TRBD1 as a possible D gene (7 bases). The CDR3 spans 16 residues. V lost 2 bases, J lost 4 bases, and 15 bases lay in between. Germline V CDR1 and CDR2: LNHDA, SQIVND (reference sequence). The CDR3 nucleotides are TGTGCCAGTAGTATACCCACCCCAGGGGGGTACAATGAGCAGTTCTTC. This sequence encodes CASSIPTPGGYNEQFF.

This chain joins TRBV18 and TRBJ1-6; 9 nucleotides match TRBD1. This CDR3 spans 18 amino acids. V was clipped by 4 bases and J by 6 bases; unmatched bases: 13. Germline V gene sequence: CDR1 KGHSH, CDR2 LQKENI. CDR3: CASSLTGGFFSGNSPLHF. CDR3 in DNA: TGTGCCAGCTCACTTACAGGGGGCTTTTTTTCTGGTAATTCACCCCTCCACTTT.

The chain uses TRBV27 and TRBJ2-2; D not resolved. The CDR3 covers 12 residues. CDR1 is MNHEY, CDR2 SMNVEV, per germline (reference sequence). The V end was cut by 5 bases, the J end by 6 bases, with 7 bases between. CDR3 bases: TGTGCCAGCAGTCTCCCCCCCGGGGAGCTGTTTTTT. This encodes CASSLPPGELFF.

The CDR3 DNA follows: TGTGCCAGCAAAGGGATTCGGAATGAAAAACTGTTTTTT. Amino acid sequence: CASKGIRNEKLFF. The chain is built from TRBV6-5 and TRBJ1-4; D uncertain. Trimming removed 7 bases at V and 5 bases at J, with 11 bases between. CDR1 is MNHEY, CDR2 SVGAGI, per germline. This CDR3 contains 13 residues.

CDR3 region: CASSRDTNYEQYF. The DNA of the CDR3 is TGTGCCAGCAGCCGGGACACCAACTACGAGCAGTACTTC. The genes are TRBV7-6 and TRBJ2-7, with a possible D match to TRBD1 (6 bases). The CDR3 spans 13 residues. V lost 5 bases and J 3 bases, leaving 11 bases between the germline ends. Per germline, CDR1 SGHVS and CDR2 FNYEAQ.

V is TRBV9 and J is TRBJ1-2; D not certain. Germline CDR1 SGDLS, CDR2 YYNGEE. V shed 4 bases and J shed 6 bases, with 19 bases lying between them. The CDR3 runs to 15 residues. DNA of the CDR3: TGTGCCAGCAGCTCCCGCGGGCAGACGCCAAATGGCTACACCTTC. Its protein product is CASSSRGQTPNGYTF.

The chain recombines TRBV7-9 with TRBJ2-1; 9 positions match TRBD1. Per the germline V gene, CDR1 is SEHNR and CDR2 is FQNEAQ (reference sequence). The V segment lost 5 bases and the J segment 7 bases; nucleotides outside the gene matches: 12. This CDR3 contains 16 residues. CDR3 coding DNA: TGTGCCAGCAGCCCGACCCCGGGACAGGGCCGGAATGAGCAGTTCTTC. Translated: CASSPTPGQGRNEQFF.